The TCR beta chain described here comes from a study of T cells in Graves' hyperthyroidism and ophthalmopathy (dated by TCRdb to the late 2010s). A note on the overall study: To identify TCR V-J signatures that set the groups apart, the researchers used a discovery cohort of about a hundred patients, made up of 40 to 45 with Graves' ophthalmopathy and 55 to 65 with stable Graves' hyperthyroidism. Prospective prediction of ophthalmopathy was tested in an independent validation cohort of 18 to 20 hyperthyroidism patients and some 17 patients who later progressed to ophthalmopathy. The 100 or so discovery patients were randomly split 7:3 into training and test sets. The study also compared thyroid tissue and blood T-cell repertoires from several Graves' hyperthyroidism patients. Following sampling, methimazole starting at 30 mg daily was given to hyperthyroidism patients, and high-dose intravenous methylprednisolone was given to ophthalmopathy patients. The paper reports TCR Vbeta CDR3 sequencing of more than 120 peripheral blood samples: around 45 ophthalmopathy, under 85 hyperthyroidism and approximately 17 progressor patients. General conclusions and limits of the study: In validation, the model predicted progression to ophthalmopathy with approximately 70% sensitivity and roughly 75% specificity, a median of about 6.7 months before onset. Most expanded thyroid clonotypes (frequency above 0.001) were also found in blood, which suggests that blood repertoires may mirror thyroid immune responses. In cross-validation, a model built on a 13 V-J signature told ophthalmopathy apart from stable hyperthyroidism with 85% to 90% sensitivity and roughly 81% specificity, and in testing the same model reached 80%/75%. Sample size was not statistically predetermined, and investigators were not blinded to group allocation.

Many counts were recorded for this clonotype. No antigen is known for it. No base quality values were provided; no much bigger clone lies one nucleotide off. Patients with uncontrolled infections, other autoimmune diseases, pregnancy or lactation were excluded. Diagnoses relied on clinical symptoms, serum thyroxine and TRAb, thyroid ultrasound and orbital computed tomography. Total RNA was extracted with Trizol reagent, and quality was checked on an Agilent 2100 Bioanalyzer. TCR beta CDR3 regions were amplified from RNA transcripts. For the first round of RT-PCR on the TCR CDR3, the HTBI primer set was used together with the Qiagen OneStep RT-PCR kit. Libraries were constructed in a second round of multiplex PCR, after which size selection and purification were performed. Libraries were sequenced paired-end with 100 bp reads on an Illumina HiSeq2000. The authors' pipeline ran thus. SOAPnuke was used to process the raw data, with reads discarded if the reads contained adapters or uncalled bases, had a mean Phred below 15, or lacked an exact constant-primer or identifier match. High-quality paired reads were merged with COPE v1.2.5, and unique nucleotide sequences were defined as clonotypes. MiTCR v1.1 was used to align the clonotypes against IMGT TRBV, TRBD and TRBJ reference segments. Analysis was restricted to V-J combinations with a frequency above 0.0001, which covered roughly 99% of repertoires. The TCS score was defined as the ratio of F50 (clonal expansion) to E x V (chaos), calculated using BLOSUM62-based TCRdist between CDR3 peptides within each V-J. Welch's t-statistics and random forest reduced 514 V-J features to 13, which were used in a naive Bayes classifier (R e1071). Thyroid-blood repertoire similarity was quantified with the Morisita-Horn index. TCRdb applied fastp at Q25 and MiXCR to the public reads, then kept only in-frame beta chains. Rows are combined by CDR3 protein, so each entry shows the most common genes and DNA. The V and J calls shown here were made by TCRdb, not taken from the authors' results. In all, the sample holds roughly 570,000 distinct CDR3 sequences, and approximately 44% of those were seen once. The ten largest clones take up around a fifth of the sample.

The CDR3 runs 14 residues from the cysteine to the phenylalanine. Only CDR3 DNA is held: 42 bases, read in frame from base 1. Reading the germline V gene (reference sequence) gives CDR1 SEHNR and CDR2 FQNEAQ. V is cut by 2 bases and J by 2 bases, and the space between the germline ends is 6 bases. The source of this sequence is an adult woman with Graves' disease, either hyperthyroidism or ophthalmopathy (not recorded which). The chain is assembled from TRBV7-9 and TRBJ2-2, with no confident D gene call. The sample consisted of peripheral blood or thyroid tissue (not recorded which). CDR3 protein: CASSLNPNTGELFF. DNA sequence: TGTGCCAGCAGCTTAAACCCAAACACCGGGGAGCTGTTTTTT. Reference TRBV7-9 and TRBJ2-2 genes cover what lies past the CDR3, so the full variable domain is DTGVSQNPRHKITKRGQNVTFRCDPISEHNRLYWYRQTLGQGPEFLTYFQNEAQLEKSRLLSDRFSAERPKGSFSTLEIQRTEQGDSAMYLCASSLNPNTGELFFGEGSRLTVL.